This note documents a single T cell receptor (beta chain) sequence. Antigen unknown. The germline V gene encodes CDR1 LGHNT and CDR2 FRNRAP. The CDR3 totals 17 residues. Trimming stripped 3 bases from V and 2 bases from J, with 20 bases between. Collection occurred without any documented infections or immune events in donors. The data derive from a study of identifying expanded T cells in peripheral blood. Study conclusions and caveats: Variance in clone template counts between approximately two-week samples significantly increased with total template count across all healthy donors.

Some clones are missing from TCRdb's copy, which holds only in-frame ones; the method was immunoSEQ multiplex PCR. The data contain tens of thousands of clones, 84% of them singletons. The TCR comes from a person aged 18 to 70 in good health. The V call is TRBV12-5, the J call TRBJ2-7, with D tentatively TRBD1 (6 bases). The sequencing sample was made of blood. The CDR3 is CASGFSGWGRPAYEQYF. DNA for the CDR3: TGTGCTAGTGGTTTTTCAGGGTGGGGGCGACCGGCCTACGAGCAGTACTTC.